This T cell receptor (beta chain) was captured in a study of T cell responses to AZD1222 COVID-19 vaccine (dated by TCRdb to 2020 to 2022). Turning to the overall study: Because spike-specific TCR depth and breadth did not differ between the two schedules, AZD1222 recipients who got a second dose at roughly 4 weeks were pooled with those who got a second dose at roughly 12 weeks. A total of around 240 trial participants underwent TCR sequencing, of whom about 210 received two doses of AZD1222 and some 25 received two doses of the MenACWY control vaccine. Trial participants were enrolled into age subgroups of 18-55, 56-69 and 70-plus years, which contained about 150, 28 and 57 TCR-sequenced participants, respectively.

Overall study outcomes, separate from this receptor: Participants were mostly white British and included more females than males, and it was suggested by the authors that clonal diversity may have been underestimated. The vaccine-associated CD4 TCRs covered the entire spike protein, and the dominant responses fell in regions 160-218 and 743-854. Reportedly, close to half of the unique spike-specific TCRs recognized epitopes lying outside the regions that are mutated in the B.1.351 and B.1.1.7 variants. In the small 56-69-year group, the increase in depth fell short of significance, most likely because of low power. Conclusions about previously exposed vaccinees are limited because only 5 or 6 AZD1222 recipients were SARS-CoV-2 seropositive at baseline. Because no day 14 peak-response samples were available, repertoires were characterized only after the peak T cell response. Spike-specific TCR breadth and depth rose significantly after two AZD1222 doses compared with day 0 and with MenACWY recipients.

The time point label, read with the paper, signifies: baseline before first vaccination. The vaccinee samples were drawn from two UK trials, COV001 and COV002, one of which was a single-blind randomized controlled phase 2/3 trial testing AZD1222 (ChAdOx1 nCoV-19) in healthy adults. Trial participant PBMC samples were collected at day 0 and day 28 after the second dose for TCRbeta chain sequencing. Its CDR3 holds 12 amino acids, cysteine through phenylalanine. The read is trimmed to its CDR3 DNA, 36 bases read in frame from base 1. The germline V gene encodes CDR1 MNHEY and CDR2 SMNVEV (reference sequence). V and J lose 3 bases and 5 bases, and a span of 2 bases separates them. On this clone: Its antigen is not yet known. No base qualities exist here, and no much larger clone lies one base off it.

The CDR3 regions of human TCRbeta chains were subjected to immunosequencing. The paper's data handling went like this. TCRs in the repertoires were matched against a reference library of SARS-CoV-2-specific TCRs that had been generated with the MIRA antigen-specificity platform. Breadth meant the fraction of unique TCRs that were SARS-CoV-2-associated, whereas depth meant the fraction of total T cells that were SARS-CoV-2-associated. Using the MIRA data, each spike-specific TCR was assigned both to the spike region to which the TCR was reactive and to a CD4 or CD8 class. Log10-transformed breadth and depth values were compared by one-way ANOVA with Sidak's multiple comparisons tests. Sourced from immuneACCESS, this table was stored by TCRdb with only in-frame sequences that have V and J called. A share of the clones is absent; for the studies checked, an unresolved V gene accounts for under half, and the remainder has no known explanation. V and J calls and clone size follow that table, whereas D and trimming were derived from the DNA. The sample contains some 150,000 clones, about 88% of them found a single time. In total, the top ten clones hold about 4.4% of the sample.

The sequence is built from TRBV27 and TRBJ1-6; a confident D gene designation cannot be given. The sample here was peripheral blood, taken on day 0 of AZD1222 vaccination. The TCR comes from an adult in good health. The DNA is as follows: TGTGCCAGCAGTTTGAATAATTCACCCCTCCACTTT. This yields the protein CASSLNNSPLHF.